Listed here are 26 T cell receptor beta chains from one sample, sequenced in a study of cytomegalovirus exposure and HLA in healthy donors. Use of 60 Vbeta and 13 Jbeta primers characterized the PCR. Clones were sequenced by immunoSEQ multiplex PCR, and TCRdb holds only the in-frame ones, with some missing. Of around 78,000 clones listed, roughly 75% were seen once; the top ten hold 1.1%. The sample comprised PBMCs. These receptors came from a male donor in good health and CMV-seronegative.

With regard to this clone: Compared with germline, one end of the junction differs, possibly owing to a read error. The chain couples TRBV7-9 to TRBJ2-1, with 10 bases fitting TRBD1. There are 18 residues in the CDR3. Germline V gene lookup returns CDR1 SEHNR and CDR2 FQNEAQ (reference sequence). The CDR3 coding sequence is TGTTCCAGCAGCTCCAAGTTAAGGACAGGGGGCTCCTACAATGAGCAGTTCTTC. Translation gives CSSSSKLRTGGSYNEQFF.

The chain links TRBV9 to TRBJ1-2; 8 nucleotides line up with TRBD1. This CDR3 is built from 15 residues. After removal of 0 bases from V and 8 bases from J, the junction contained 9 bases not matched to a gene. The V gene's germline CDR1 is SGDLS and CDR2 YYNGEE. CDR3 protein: CASSVALDRDRGYTF. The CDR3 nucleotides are TGTGCCAGCAGCGTAGCGTTAGACAGGGACAGGGGCTACACCTTC.

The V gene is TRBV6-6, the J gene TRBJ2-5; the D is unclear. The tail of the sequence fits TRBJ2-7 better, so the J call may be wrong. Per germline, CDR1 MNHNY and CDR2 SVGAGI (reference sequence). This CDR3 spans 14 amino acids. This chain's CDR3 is CASSYSPPGYEQYF. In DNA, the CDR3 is TGTGCCAGCAGTTATTCTCCCCCCGGGTACGAGCAGTACTTC.

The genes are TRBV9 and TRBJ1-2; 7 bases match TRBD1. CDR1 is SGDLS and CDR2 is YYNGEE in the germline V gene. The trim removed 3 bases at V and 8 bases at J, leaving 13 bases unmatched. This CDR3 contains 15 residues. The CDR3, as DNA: TGTGCCAGCAGCGCTGGGGACAGCGGCTCTAGGGGCTACACCTTC. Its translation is CASSAGDSGSRGYTF. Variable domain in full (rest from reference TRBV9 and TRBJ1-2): DSGVTQTPKHLITATGQRVTLRCSPRSGDLSVYWYQQSLDQGLQFLIQYYNGEERAKGNILERFSAQQFPDLHSELNLSSLELGDSALYFCASSAGDSGSRGYTFGSGTRLTVV.

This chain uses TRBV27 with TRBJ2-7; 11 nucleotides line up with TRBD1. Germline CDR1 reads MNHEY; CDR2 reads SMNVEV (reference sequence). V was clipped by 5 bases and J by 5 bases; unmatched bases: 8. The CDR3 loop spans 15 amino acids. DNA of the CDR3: TGTGCCAGCAGTCCCCTCAGGACAGGGGGCGACGAGCAGTACTTC. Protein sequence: CASSPLRTGGDEQYF.

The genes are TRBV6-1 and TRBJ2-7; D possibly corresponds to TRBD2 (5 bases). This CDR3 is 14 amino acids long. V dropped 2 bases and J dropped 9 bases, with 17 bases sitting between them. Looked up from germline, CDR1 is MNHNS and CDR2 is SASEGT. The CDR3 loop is CASSENVGEMGQYF. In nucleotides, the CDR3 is TGTGCCAGCAGTGAAAACGTCGGGGAAATGGGGCAGTACTTC.

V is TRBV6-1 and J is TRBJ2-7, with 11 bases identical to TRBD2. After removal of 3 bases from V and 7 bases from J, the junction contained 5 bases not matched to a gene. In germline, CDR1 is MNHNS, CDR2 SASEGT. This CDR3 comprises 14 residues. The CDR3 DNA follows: TGTGCCAGCAGTGAGGCTAGCGGGAGGCGTGAGCAGTACTTC. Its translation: CASSEASGRREQYF.

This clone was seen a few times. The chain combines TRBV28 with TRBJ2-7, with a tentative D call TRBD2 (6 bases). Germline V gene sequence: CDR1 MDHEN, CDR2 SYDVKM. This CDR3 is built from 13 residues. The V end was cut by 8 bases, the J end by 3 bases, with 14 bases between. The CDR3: CASRDSAVYEQYF. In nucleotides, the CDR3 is TGTGCCAGCCGGGACTCCGCAGTCTACGAGCAGTACTTC.

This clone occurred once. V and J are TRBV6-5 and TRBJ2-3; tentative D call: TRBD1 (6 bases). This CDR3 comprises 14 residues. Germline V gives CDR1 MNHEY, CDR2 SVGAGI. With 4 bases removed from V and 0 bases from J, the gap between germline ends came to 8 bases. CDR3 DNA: TGTGCCAGCAGTTGGACAGCTAGCACAGATACGCAGTATTTT. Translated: CASSWTASTDTQYF.

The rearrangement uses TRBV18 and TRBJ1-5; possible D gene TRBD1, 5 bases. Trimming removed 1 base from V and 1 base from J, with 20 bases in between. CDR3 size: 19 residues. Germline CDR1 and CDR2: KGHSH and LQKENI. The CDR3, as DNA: TGTGCCAGCTCACCACGTGGGCCAGGGACTGGGGCGAGCAATCAGCCCCAGCATTTT. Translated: CASSPRGPGTGASNQPQHF.

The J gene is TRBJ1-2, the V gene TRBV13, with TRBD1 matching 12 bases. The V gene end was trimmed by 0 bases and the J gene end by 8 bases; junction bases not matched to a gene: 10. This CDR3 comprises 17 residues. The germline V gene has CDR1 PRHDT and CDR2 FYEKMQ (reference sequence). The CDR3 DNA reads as TGTGCCAGCAGCTTAGGCCCCCGGGGCGGGACAGGGGGCGGCTACACCTTC. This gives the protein CASSLGPRGGTGGGYTF.

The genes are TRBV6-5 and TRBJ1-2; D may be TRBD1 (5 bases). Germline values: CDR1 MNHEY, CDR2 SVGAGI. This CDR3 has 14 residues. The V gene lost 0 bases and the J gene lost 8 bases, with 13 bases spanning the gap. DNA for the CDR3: TGTGCCAGCAGTTACTCAGGGGTTGTTTTCGGCTACACCTTC. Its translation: CASSYSGVVFGYTF.

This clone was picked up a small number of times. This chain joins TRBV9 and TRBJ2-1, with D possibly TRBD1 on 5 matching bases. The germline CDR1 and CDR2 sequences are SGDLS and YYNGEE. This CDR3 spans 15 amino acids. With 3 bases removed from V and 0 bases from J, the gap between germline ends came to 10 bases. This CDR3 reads CASSARTHSYNEQFF. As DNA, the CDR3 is TGTGCCAGCAGCGCCAGGACACACTCCTACAATGAGCAGTTCTTC.

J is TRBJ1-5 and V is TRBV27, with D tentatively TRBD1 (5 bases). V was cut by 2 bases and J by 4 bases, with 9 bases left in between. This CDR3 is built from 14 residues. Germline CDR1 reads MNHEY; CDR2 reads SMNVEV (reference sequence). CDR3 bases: TGTGCCAGCAGTTTAGGGCAGGGTAATCAGCCCCAGCATTTT. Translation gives CASSLGQGNQPQHF.

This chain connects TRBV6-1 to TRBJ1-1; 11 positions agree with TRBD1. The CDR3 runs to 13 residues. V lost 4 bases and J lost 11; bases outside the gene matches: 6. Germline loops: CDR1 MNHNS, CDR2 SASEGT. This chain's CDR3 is CASSGDRGMVAFF. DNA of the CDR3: TGTGCCAGCAGTGGGGACAGGGGGATGGTCGCTTTCTTT.

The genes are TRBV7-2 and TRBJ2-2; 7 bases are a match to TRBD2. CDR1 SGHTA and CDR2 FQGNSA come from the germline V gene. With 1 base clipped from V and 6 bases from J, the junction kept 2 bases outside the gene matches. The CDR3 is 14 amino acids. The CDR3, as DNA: TGTGCCAGCAGCTTAGGTACTAGCGCCGGGGAGCTGTTTTTT. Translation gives CASSLGTSAGELFF.

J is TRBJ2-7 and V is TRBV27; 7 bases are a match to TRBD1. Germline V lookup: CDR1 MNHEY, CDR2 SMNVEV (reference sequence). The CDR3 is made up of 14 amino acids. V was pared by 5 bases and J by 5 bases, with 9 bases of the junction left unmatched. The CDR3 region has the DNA TGTGCCAGCAGTCTGACAGGGAATGAGAACGAGCAGTACTTC. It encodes CASSLTGNENEQYF.

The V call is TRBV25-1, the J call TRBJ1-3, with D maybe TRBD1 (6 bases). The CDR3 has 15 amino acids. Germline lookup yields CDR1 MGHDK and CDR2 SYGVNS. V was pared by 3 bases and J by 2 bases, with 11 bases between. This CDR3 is CASSDEGGPGNTIYF. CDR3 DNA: TGTGCCAGCAGTGACGAGGGGGGGCCTGGAAACACCATATATTTT.

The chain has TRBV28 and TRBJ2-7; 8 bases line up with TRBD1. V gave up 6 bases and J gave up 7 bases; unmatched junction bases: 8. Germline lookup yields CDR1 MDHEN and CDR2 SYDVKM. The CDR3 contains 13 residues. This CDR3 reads CASRTGGSGEQYF. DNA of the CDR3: TGTGCCAGCAGAACAGGGGGGTCAGGGGAGCAGTACTTC.

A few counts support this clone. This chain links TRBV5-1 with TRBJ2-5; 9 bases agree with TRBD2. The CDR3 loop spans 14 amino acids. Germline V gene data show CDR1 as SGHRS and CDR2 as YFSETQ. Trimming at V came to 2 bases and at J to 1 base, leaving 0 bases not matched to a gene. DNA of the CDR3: TGCGCCAGCAGCTTTAGCGGGAGCCAAGAGACCCAGTACTTC. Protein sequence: CASSFSGSQETQYF.

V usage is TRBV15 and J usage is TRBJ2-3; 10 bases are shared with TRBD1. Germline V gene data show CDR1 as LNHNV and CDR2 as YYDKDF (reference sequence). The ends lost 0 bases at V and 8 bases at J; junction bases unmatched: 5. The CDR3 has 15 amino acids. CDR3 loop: CATSRDRDRGCTQYF. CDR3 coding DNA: TGTGCCACCAGCAGAGACCGGGACAGGGGATGTACGCAGTATTTT.

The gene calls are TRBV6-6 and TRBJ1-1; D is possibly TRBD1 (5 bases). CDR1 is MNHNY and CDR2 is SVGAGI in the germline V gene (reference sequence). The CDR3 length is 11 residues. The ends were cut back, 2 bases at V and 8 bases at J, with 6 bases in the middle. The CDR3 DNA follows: TGTGCCAGCAGTTACCCAGGGGAAGCTTTCTTT. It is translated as CASSYPGEAFF.

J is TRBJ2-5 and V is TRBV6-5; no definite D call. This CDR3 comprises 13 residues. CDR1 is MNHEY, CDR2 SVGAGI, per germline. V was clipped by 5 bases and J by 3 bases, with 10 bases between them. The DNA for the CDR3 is TGTGCCAGCAGTACCTTGGCCGAAGAGACCCAGTACTTC. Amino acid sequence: CASSTLAEETQYF.

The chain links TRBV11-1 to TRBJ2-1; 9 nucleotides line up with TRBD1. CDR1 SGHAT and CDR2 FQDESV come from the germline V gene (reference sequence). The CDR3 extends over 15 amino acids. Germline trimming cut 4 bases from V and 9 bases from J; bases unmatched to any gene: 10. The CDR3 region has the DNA TGTGCCAGCAGCTACCCGACAGGGGGTGGGATTGAGCAGTTCTTC. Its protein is CASSYPTGGGIEQFF.

The CDR3 loop is CASSPRTAYGYTF. DNA of the CDR3: TGTGCCAGCAGCCCACGGACAGCCTATGGCTACACCTTC. The V and J genes are TRBV11-1 and TRBJ1-2; D possibly corresponds to TRBD1 (6 bases). CDR1 is SGHAT, CDR2 FQDESV, per germline (reference sequence). The CDR3 runs to 13 residues. Trimming took off 5 bases at V and 4 bases at J, with 11 bases between the two ends.

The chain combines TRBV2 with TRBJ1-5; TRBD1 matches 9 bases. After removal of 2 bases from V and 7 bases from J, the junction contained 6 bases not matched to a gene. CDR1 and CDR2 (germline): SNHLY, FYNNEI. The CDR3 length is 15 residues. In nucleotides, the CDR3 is TGTGCCAGCAGTGAAATGGGACAGGGAGCCCAGCCCCAGCATTTT. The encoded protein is CASSEMGQGAQPQHF.